This T cell receptor (beta chain) was documented in a study of CD8 T cells in ankylosing spondylitis. Whole-study findings and limits: There was a TCR beta motif, made of several highly homologous variants, that appeared characteristic of ankylosing spondylitis blood.

CDR1 and CDR2 from the germline V gene are ENHRY and SYGVKD. V was cut by 5 bases and J by 6 bases, with 13 bases left in between. The CDR3 has 13 amino acids. A remark on this clonotype: Its specificity is not known.

TCRdb independently ran MiXCR on the 5' RACE reads; one entry per CDR3 protein. The sample carries about 440,000 distinct CDR3 sequences, 15% to 20% recorded once. The clonotype was recovered from a male donor with ankylosing spondylitis. The V gene is TRBV10-3, the J gene TRBJ1-1, with a possible D match to TRBD1 (6 bases). The sample was blood, either unsorted or a sorted T cell fraction (not recorded which). The chain's CDR3 is CAISREGGAEAFF. CDR3 in DNA: TGTGCCATCAGTAGAGAGGGGGGAGCTGAAGCTTTCTTT.